This TCR beta chain was observed in a study of blood T cell repertoires in COVID-19 (dated by TCRdb to 2020 to 2021). Study-level background: For ImmuneRACE Cohort 3, a participant was defined as recovered based on two consecutive negative NP/OP PCR tests, clearance by a healthcare professional, or resolution of symptoms. The collaborator samples originated in the United States, Italy and Spain and spanned the acute and convalescent phases of COVID-19. The material from the prospective study consisted of cDNA or gDNA derived from T cells, B-cell-depleted T cells, or PBMCs. Deeply sampled blood TCRbeta repertoires from subjects exposed to, actively infected with, or recovered from COVID-19 were included in the dataset. The repertoires were made available in a free public database intended to serve as a resource for research on the immune response to SARS-CoV-2. Samples came from the ongoing ImmuneRACE study (first 160 participants) plus 1,254 subjects from 6 global collaborators. A de-identified subject ID, COVID-19 status, age in years and sex were almost always included in the sample metadata. Where HLA class I and class II types were available, the types were taken from metadata supplied by the sample provider, not from assay-based typing.

Here is what the overall study found, with its caveats: The quantity of clinical and demographic metadata differed by source and by participant and was supplied without curation.

Participants in the prospective study were aged roughly 18 to 100 years, lived in about two dozen United States geographic areas, and enrolled through a virtual design. Cohort assignment in the prospective study relied on participant-reported clinical history from a screening survey and a study questionnaire. Each participant in the prospective study had whole blood, serum and a nasopharyngeal or oropharyngeal swab collected by mobile phlebotomists. Additional blood draws and questionnaires over an approximately 2-month period could optionally be provided by prospective study participants. Blood samples from the prospective study were shipped frozen or at room temperature prior to DNA extraction. Looking up the germline V gene yields CDR1 MDHEN and CDR2 SYDVKM. The germline V and J ends show losses of 1 base and 3 bases respectively, and no gene match explains 2 bases of the junction. The CDR3 numbers 14 residues from cysteine through phenylalanine. Just the 42-base CDR3 DNA is kept, in frame starting at base 1.

The table lists this clone with a count of one. Its target antigen remains unknown. No base qualities exist here, and no much larger clone lies one base off it. The immunoSEQ Assay, a bias-controlled multiplex PCR, was used to amplify TCRbeta CDR3 regions from genomic DNA. The original pipeline was this. Nucleated cell counts per sample were estimated from amplification of reference gene primers within the assay. To quantify the absolute abundance of each unique TCRbeta CDR3 rearrangement, sequence reads were collapsed and filtered. Productive Simpson clonality was computed per sample as the square root of Simpson's diversity index over productive rearrangements. Drawn from immuneACCESS, this table holds only the in-frame rearrangements with V and J called that TCRdb kept. Clones are partly lost; checked studies trace under half to an unresolved V gene and leave the rest unexplained. V and J calls and clone size follow that table, whereas D and trimming were derived from the DNA. A total of about 150,000 clones appear in this sample, 79% of them only once. Clones ranked in the top ten supply 15% to 20% of the sample.

The chain joins TRBV28 to TRBJ2-7, with 8 middle bases fitting TRBD2. This TCR was sampled from a woman aged 70 to 79 in a cohort exposed to, infected with or recovered from COVID-19 (not recorded which). Sequences were obtained from PBMCs or T cells enriched from blood (not recorded which). CDR3 reads: CASSLSGTSYEQYF. The bases are TGTGCCAGCAGTTTATCAGGGACTAGCTACGAGCAGTACTTC.